At least ten counts were recorded for the clone carrying this T cell receptor beta chain. The sample's time point: persistent/refractory GD, antithyroid drugs over 5 years with positive TRAb. Extracted RNA from PBMCs served as the source of the TCR library. It was American Thyroid Association guidelines that determined Graves' disease diagnosis. Blood from the periphery, approximately 10 milliliters in all, was drawn into EDTA tubes. This CDR3 spans 20 amino acids. Germline lookup yields CDR1 MDHEN and CDR2 SYDVKM. V lost 4 bases to trimming and J lost 5 bases; unmatched junction nucleotides: 23. HTBI primers from iRepertoire and Arm-PCR of CDR3 regions yielded the TCR beta libraries. In the study's own analysis: Analysis of the samples identified more than 60 TRBV and 14 TRBJ segments. TCRdb ran MiXCR on the multiplex PCR reads and lists one entry per CDR3 protein. These V and J calls originate from TCRdb's pipeline instead of the authors' own analysis. The sample lists a few hundred thousand distinct CDR3 sequences; 20% to 25% were seen once.

The data are from a study of regulatory T cells in long-lasting Graves disease. Overall study: Persistence in Graves' disease denoted antithyroid drug use beyond 5 years alongside positive TSH receptor antibodies.

This TCR was sampled from a woman in her 40s with Graves disease. The sequencing used peripheral blood mononuclear cells (PBMCs), collected when the disease was refractory, from a patient treated with antithyroid drugs. V and J are TRBV28 and TRBJ2-7; 10 nucleotides match TRBD2. As DNA, the CDR3 is TGTGCCAGCAGTTCGACCGGGTGGCGGCCTAGCGGGAGTGGGGCGGACGAGCAGTACTTC. Its translation is CASSSTGWRPSGSGADEQYF.